This TCR beta chain appears in the sequencing data of a study of blood T cells in healthy people across ages. This CDR3 spans 15 amino acids. Germline assignment: CDR1 SGDLS and CDR2 YYNGEE. The ends were cut back, 0 bases at V and 7 bases at J, with 11 bases in the middle. The use of a sample-barcoded 5' primer and a J-beta primer mix characterized a second PCR of roughly 6 to 12 cycles. Each cDNA molecule was tagged by a template-switch adaptor with 12 random nucleotides. TCRdb called the 5' RACE reads again in MiXCR, with one record for every CDR3 protein. The profile shows about 1.4 million distinct CDR3 sequences, roughly 59% of them singletons.

The sample consisted of blood. The sequence came from a man younger than 30 in good health. The chain recombines TRBV9 with TRBJ1-6; D is ambiguous. The CDR3: CASSVGPAENSPLHF. CDR3 in DNA: TGTGCCAGCAGCGTAGGTCCCGCTGAGAATTCACCCCTCCACTTT.